The text below deals with one T cell receptor (beta chain). Trimming cost V 4 bases and J 8 bases; bases outside gene matches: 17. The germline V gene has CDR1 WSHSY and CDR2 SAAADI. The CDR3 loop spans 18 amino acids. Assay used: immunoSEQ multiplex PCR; TCRdb lists only in-frame clones, some missing. The data show 45,000 to 50,000 clones, about nine tenths seen once. The sample belongs to a study of PD-L1 blockade in urothelial cancer. The wider study: Males with bladder-origin urothelial cancer constituted about nine tenths of the roughly 29 patients. Analysis of the blood was performed 3 weeks (second dose) and 6 weeks after treatment start. Blood samples had a median of 141,255 T cells, 80,000 to 100,000 unique TCRs, and clonality 0.075 to 0.095.

The genes are TRBV10-2 and TRBJ2-1, with 10 bases that match TRBD1. The source is a man older than 75 with urothelial cancer. The input for sequencing was PBMCs, taken around atezolizumab (anti-PD-L1) treatment. The CDR3 loop is CASSGGQGLVAYGDEQFF. CDR3 in DNA: TGCGCCAGCAGTGGGGGACAGGGGCTAGTGGCCTACGGGGATGAGCAGTTCTTC.